These 21 T cell receptor beta chains share one sample of origin, sequenced in a study of T cell changes during pregnancy in multiple sclerosis. The assay was immunoSEQ multiplex PCR, and TCRdb's table has in-frame clones only and misses some. The sample includes about 59,000 clones, roughly nine tenths of them seen just once. Sample: peripheral blood, taken in the third trimester of pregnancy. These TCRs come from a female donor in good health, enrolled as a control in a pregnancy study.

The rearrangement uses TRBV6-5 and TRBJ1-1, with a tentative D call TRBD1 (5 bases). Trimming cost V 5 bases and J 10 bases, with 17 bases left between them. This CDR3 is 13 amino acids long. Germline V gene data show CDR1 as MNHEY and CDR2 as SVGAGI. CDR3 amino acids: CASSQGPWRGAFF. In DNA, the CDR3 is TGTGCCAGCAGTCAGGGACCTTGGAGGGGAGCTTTCTTT.

The gene calls are TRBV7-8 and TRBJ2-7; no definite D call. The germline CDR1 and CDR2 sequences are SGHVS and FQNEAQ. The CDR3 has 18 residues. Trimming took off 1 base at V and 4 bases at J, with 23 bases between the two ends. DNA of the CDR3: TGTGCCAGCAGCTTAGAGAGGTCGGTTACTTTTGACTCGTACGAGCAGTACTTC. Its protein product is CASSLERSVTFDSYEQYF.

V usage is TRBV28 and J usage is TRBJ1-4; D not certain. Germline V lookup: CDR1 MDHEN, CDR2 SYDVKM. The CDR3 runs to 16 residues. V lost 2 bases and J lost 1, with 11 bases in between. CDR3 nucleotide sequence: TGTGCCAGCAGTTTAGGCGGGAGCGAAACTAATGAAAAACTGTTTTTT. As protein: CASSLGGSETNEKLFF.

The sample holds one count of this clone. The chain carries TRBV5-1 and TRBJ2-7; 8 bases are a match to TRBD2. J gave up 4 bases and V 0 bases, and 12 bases lay outside the gene matches. The CDR3 covers 17 residues. CDR1 is SGHRS, CDR2 YFSETQ, per germline. The CDR3 bases are TGCGCCAGCAGCTTGGGCGTAGGAGCGGGAGCGAGGTACGAGCAGTACTTC. The encoded protein is CASSLGVGAGARYEQYF.

The chain carries TRBV6-5 and TRBJ2-7, with 7 bases aligning to TRBD1. Germline V gives CDR1 MNHEY, CDR2 SVGAGI. There are 15 residues in the CDR3. J lost 2 bases, V lost 5 bases, and 9 bases had no gene match. DNA of the CDR3: TGTGCCAGCAGTAACGACAGGGTCTACACCTACGAGCAGTACTTC. Protein: CASSNDRVYTYEQYF.

V is TRBV7-3 and J is TRBJ2-5; D call uncertain. Germline loops: CDR1 SGHTA, CDR2 FQGTGA. Trimming removed 3 bases from V and 0 bases from J, with 8 bases in between. The CDR3 loop spans 14 amino acids. The DNA of the CDR3 is TGTGCCAGCAGCTTTCTCTTGTACCAAGAGACCCAGTACTTC. Amino acid sequence: CASSFLLYQETQYF.

The chain joins TRBV10-3 to TRBJ1-1, with a tentative D call TRBD1 (6 bases). Trimming pared 7 bases from V and 3 bases from J, leaving 15 bases between. The germline CDR1 and CDR2 sequences are ENHRY and SYGVKD. The CDR3 sequence is 14 residues long. The CDR3 DNA sequence: TGTGCCATCACTCGGACAGCGGGGGACACTGAAGCTTTCTTT. Encoded protein: CAITRTAGDTEAFF.

This clone has just one count. This chain uses TRBV7-8 with TRBJ2-1; 8 bases agree with TRBD2. This CDR3 comprises 17 residues. Germline V CDR1 and CDR2: SGHVS, FQNEAQ. Trimming took 3 bases from V and 1 from J; bases not matched to a gene: 8. The CDR3 nucleotides are TGTGCCAGCAGCTTCCACTTATCTAGCGGGTCCTACAATGAGCAGTTCTTC. It yields the protein CASSFHLSSGSYNEQFF. The entire variable domain, with the rest obtained from reference TRBV7-8 and TRBJ2-1, is as follows: GAGVSQSPRYKVAKRGQDVALRCDPISGHVSLFWYQQALGQGPEFLTYFQNEAQLDKSGLPSDRFFAERPEGSVSTLKIQRTQQEDSAVYLCASSFHLSSGSYNEQFFGPGTRLTVL.

Of note for this clone: Other nucleotide sequences in the sample specify the same CDR3. The chain combines TRBV6-1 with TRBJ1-6, with D possibly matching TRBD1 (6 bases). Germline V gene sequence: CDR1 MNHNS, CDR2 SASEGT. This CDR3 contains 14 residues. Trimming took off 6 bases at V and 2 bases at J, with 8 bases between the two ends. As DNA, the CDR3 is TGTGCCAGCAGCTGGGACACCTATAATTCACCCCTCCACTTT. This codes for CASSWDTYNSPLHF.

V usage is TRBV4-3 and J usage is TRBJ2-5; 7 bases align to TRBD2. This CDR3 contains 15 residues. Per the germline V gene, CDR1 is LGHNA and CDR2 is YSLEER. Unmatched junction bases numbered 6, after V lost 0 bases and J lost 5 bases. CDR3 sequence (DNA): TGCGCCAGCAGCCAAGAGCTAGCGGAGGGGGAGACCCAGTACTTC. Translated, it gives CASSQELAEGETQYF.

The chain joins TRBV5-1 to TRBJ2-3; tentative D call: TRBD1 (6 bases). The CDR3 spans 16 residues. Per the germline V gene, CDR1 is SGHRS and CDR2 is YFSETQ. Deletions cut 3 bases from V and 0 bases from J, with 14 bases between. CDR3 amino acids: CASSSLIGGSTDTQYF. CDR3 DNA: TGCGCCAGCAGCTCACTCATAGGGGGTAGCACAGATACGCAGTATTTT.

The chain combines TRBV27 with TRBJ1-2; D not resolved. CDR1 is MNHEY, CDR2 SMNVEV, per germline (reference sequence). V shed 7 bases and J shed 8 bases, with 20 bases lying between them. This CDR3 has 14 residues. In nucleotides, the CDR3 is TGTGCCAGCACCGGGTACGCCCCCGGGGAGGGCTACACCTTC. Encoded protein: CASTGYAPGEGYTF.

The chain combines TRBV5-1 with TRBJ2-2; 7 bases match TRBD1. V shed 1 base and J 8 bases; nucleotides not matched to a gene: 11. This CDR3 has 16 residues. Germline V gives CDR1 SGHRS, CDR2 YFSETQ. For the CDR3, the DNA is TGCGCCAGCAGCTTGCGGGGACAGCGCGATAGAGGGGAGCTGTTTTTT. Translating it yields CASSLRGQRDRGELFF.

The chain has TRBV19 and TRBJ1-1, with D maybe TRBD1 (6 bases). Trimming cost V 11 bases and J 1 base, with 20 bases left between them. The CDR3 is 15 amino acids. CDR1 is LNHDA and CDR2 is SQIVND in the germline V gene (reference sequence). CDR3 in amino acids: CALRPGGPRNTEAFF. CDR3 nucleotide sequence: TGTGCCTTAAGGCCGGGGGGCCCCAGGAACACTGAAGCTTTCTTT.

In nucleotides, the CDR3 is TGCGCCAGCAGCTTTGGGGGGGATGAGCAGTTCTTC. Its protein is CASSFGGDEQFF. This chain connects TRBV5-1 to TRBJ2-1; TRBD2 matches 7 bases. Per germline, CDR1 SGHRS and CDR2 YFSETQ. V was pared by 2 bases and J by 8 bases, with 1 base of the junction left unmatched. The CDR3 runs to 12 residues.

This chain links TRBV9 with TRBJ2-7, with D perhaps matching TRBD1 (5 bases). V was shortened by 0 bases and J by 5 bases, with 9 bases between the two germline ends. This CDR3 comprises 13 residues. Per the germline V gene, CDR1 is SGDLS and CDR2 is YYNGEE. DNA for the CDR3: TGTGCCAGCAGCGTAGGGACATTTAACGAGCAGTACTTC. Its protein is CASSVGTFNEQYF. Using reference TRBV9 and TRBJ2-7 for the parts outside the CDR3, the full variable domain is DSGVTQTPKHLITATGQRVTLRCSPRSGDLSVYWYQQSLDQGLQFLIQYYNGEERAKGNILERFSAQQFPDLHSELNLSSLELGDSALYFCASSVGTFNEQYFGPGTRLTVT.

This clone was seen a single time. The chain couples TRBV2 to TRBJ2-5; the match to TRBD1 covers 10 bases. Germline V gene sequence: CDR1 SNHLY, CDR2 FYNNEI. This CDR3 has 18 amino acids. V lost 8 bases to trimming and J lost 0 bases; unmatched junction nucleotides: 15. The CDR3 coding sequence is TGTGCCAGCGGATGGCTGAGGTTTGGGACAGGGGACCAAGAGACCCAGTACTTC. Encoded protein: CASGWLRFGTGDQETQYF.

The V gene is TRBV4-3, the J gene TRBJ1-1, with D unresolved. The CDR3 sequence is 16 residues long. Germline CDR1 LGHNA, CDR2 YSLEER. V was clipped by 3 bases and J by 0 bases, with 14 bases between them. CDR3 loop: CASSQASGMMNTEAFF. The DNA for the CDR3 is TGCGCCAGCAGCCAGGCCTCGGGTATGATGAACACTGAAGCTTTCTTT.

V is TRBV29-1 and J is TRBJ1-2; D not certain. There are 15 residues in the CDR3. Deletions cut 3 bases from V and 6 bases from J, with 20 bases between. Germline CDR1 and CDR2: SQVTM and ANQGSEA. In DNA, the CDR3 is TGCAGCGTTGATCTTGGCAGTCTTTCCCCTGATGGCTACACCTTC. This gives the protein CSVDLGSLSPDGYTF.

The chain combines TRBV25-1 with TRBJ1-1, with D hard to call. CDR3 size: 13 residues. In germline, CDR1 is MGHDK, CDR2 SYGVNS. Deletions cut 5 bases from V and 1 base from J, with 8 bases between. CDR3 loop: CASSWTENTEAFF. The CDR3 DNA follows: TGTGCCAGCAGTTGGACTGAGAACACTGAAGCTTTCTTT.

The chain has TRBV9 and TRBJ1-3, with 8 bases lining up with TRBD1. J lost 4 bases, V lost 4 bases, and 7 bases had no gene match. The CDR3 is made up of 15 amino acids. The germline V gene encodes CDR1 SGDLS and CDR2 YYNGEE. CDR3 in DNA: TGTGCCAGCAGCCCACGGACAGGGACAGGAAACACCATATATTTT. The encoded protein is CASSPRTGTGNTIYF.